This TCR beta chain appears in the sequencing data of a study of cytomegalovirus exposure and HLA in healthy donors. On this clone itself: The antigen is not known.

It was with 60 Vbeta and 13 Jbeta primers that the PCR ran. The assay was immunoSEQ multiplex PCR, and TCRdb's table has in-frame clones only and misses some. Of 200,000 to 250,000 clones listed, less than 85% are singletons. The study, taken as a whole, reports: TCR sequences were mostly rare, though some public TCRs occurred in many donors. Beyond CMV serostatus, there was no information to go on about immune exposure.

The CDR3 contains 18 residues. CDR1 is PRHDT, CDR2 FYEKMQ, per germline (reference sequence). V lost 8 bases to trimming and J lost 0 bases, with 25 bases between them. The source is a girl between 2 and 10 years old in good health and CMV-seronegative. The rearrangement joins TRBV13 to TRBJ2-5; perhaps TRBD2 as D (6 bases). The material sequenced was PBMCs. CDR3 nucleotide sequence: TGTGCCAGCGTTCGTGCTTGGGAGGCTAGGACGTACCAAGAGACCCAGTACTTC. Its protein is CASVRAWEARTYQETQYF. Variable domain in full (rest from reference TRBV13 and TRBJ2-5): AAGVIQSPRHLIKEKRETATLKCYPIPRHDTVYWYQQGPGQDPQFLISFYEKMQSDKGSIPDRFSAQQFSDYHSELNMSSLELGDSALYFCASVRAWEARTYQETQYFGPGTRLLVL.